A single sample gave rise to the 32 T cell receptor beta chains below, sequenced in a study of blood T cell repertoires in COVID-19. The repertoire was sequenced with immunoSEQ multiplex PCR; TCRdb's copy has only in-frame clones and lacks some. The profile shows 70,000 or so clones, roughly 89% of them singletons. The sample consisted of peripheral blood. The receptors originated from a man in his sixties with acute or convalescent COVID-19.

This chain links TRBV7-9 with TRBJ1-2; 8 bases agree with TRBD1. CDR1 is SEHNR, CDR2 FQNEAQ, per germline (reference sequence). The CDR3 runs to 15 residues. J was trimmed by 7 bases and V by 1 base; bases with no gene match: 8. CDR3 sequence (DNA): TGTGCCAGCAGCTTAGATCGGACAGGGAAGTTTGGCTACACCTTC. This sequence encodes CASSLDRTGKFGYTF.

This sequence joins TRBV7-9 and TRBJ2-1; tentative D call: TRBD2 (6 bases). Deletions cut 4 bases from V and 6 bases from J, with 19 bases between. The germline gives CDR1 SEHNR, CDR2 FQNEAQ (reference sequence). The CDR3 is 16 residues long. The CDR3 DNA sequence: TGTGCCAGCAGCTCGAGGGAGGCTAGCCATTTCAATGAGCAGTTCTTC. It encodes CASSSREASHFNEQFF.

CDR3 sequence (DNA): TGTGCCAGCAGCTATCACCGACTGGCGCCCTACAATGAGCAGTTCTTC. Translating it yields CASSYHRLAPYNEQFF. The V call is TRBV7-8, the J call TRBJ2-1; no firm D call. This CDR3 region has 16 residues. Germline CDR1 SGHVS, CDR2 FQNEAQ. V was cut by 4 bases and J by 2 bases, with 15 bases left in between.

A few counts support this clone. The chain uses TRBV28 and TRBJ1-5, with TRBD1 identical over 9 bases. Germline V CDR1 and CDR2: MDHEN, SYDVKM. Germline trimming cut 6 bases from V and 5 bases from J; bases unmatched to any gene: 8. The CDR3 has 15 residues. In DNA, the CDR3 is TGTGCCAGCAGCCCGACCACAGGGGGCTATCAGCCCCAGCATTTT. It is translated as CASSPTTGGYQPQHF.

The chain recombines TRBV5-1 with TRBJ2-5; TRBD2 is a possible D gene (5 bases). V was shortened by 4 bases and J by 4 bases, with 14 bases between the two germline ends. CDR3 size: 14 residues. Germline loops: CDR1 SGHRS, CDR2 YFSETQ. The CDR3 spells CASSPHKEGETQYF. CDR3 nucleotide sequence: TGCGCCAGCAGCCCCCATAAAGAGGGAGAGACCCAGTACTTC.

The chain is built from TRBV6-5 and TRBJ2-7; the D is unclear. Trimming shortened V by 4 bases and J by 3 bases, and 10 bases separated the two germline ends. This CDR3 contains 13 residues. Germline lookup yields CDR1 MNHEY and CDR2 SVGAGI. CDR3 region: CASSSLFSYEQYF. CDR3 nucleotide sequence: TGTGCCAGCAGTTCCTTATTCAGCTACGAGCAGTACTTC.

CDR3 protein: CATSDPGTGRNEQYF. The CDR3 DNA follows: TGTGCCACCAGTGATCCCGGGACAGGGAGAAACGAGCAGTACTTC. The V call is TRBV24-1, the J call TRBJ2-7; 9 bases align to TRBD1. The CDR3 is 15 residues long. V was clipped by 3 bases and J by 5 bases; unmatched bases: 7. The V gene's germline CDR1 is KGHDR and CDR2 SFDVKD.

The rearrangement joins TRBV7-9 to TRBJ2-7, with 11 bases aligning to TRBD1. Germline loops: CDR1 SEHNR, CDR2 FQNEAQ (reference sequence). The V and J ends lost 2 bases and 1 base, in that order; junction bases with no gene match: 10. This CDR3 has 18 amino acids. The CDR3 spells CASSLPLSGQGASYEQYF. DNA of the CDR3: TGTGCCAGCAGCTTACCACTATCCGGACAGGGGGCGTCCTACGAGCAGTACTTC.

The sample holds a few counts of this clone. This chain uses TRBV11-3 with TRBJ2-1, with 9 positions matching TRBD2. V shed 1 base and J 6 bases; nucleotides not matched to a gene: 4. The germline gives CDR1 SGHNT, CDR2 YENEEA. The length of the CDR3 is 15 residues. The CDR3 protein is CASSLVAGGPNEQFF. The CDR3 bases are TGTGCCAGCAGCTTAGTGGCGGGAGGGCCCAATGAGCAGTTCTTC.

The V call is TRBV2, the J call TRBJ1-1; no clear D gene. Germline assignment: CDR1 SNHLY and CDR2 FYNNEI. V was shortened by 9 bases and J by 1 base, with 12 bases between the two germline ends. The CDR3 spans 13 residues. The CDR3 reads CARHPLGNTEAFF. CDR3 sequence (DNA): TGTGCCAGGCACCCGCTAGGGAACACTGAAGCTTTCTTT. Complete variable domain (other parts from reference TRBV2 and TRBJ1-1): EPEVTQTPSHQVTQMGQEVILRCVPISNHLYFYWYRQILGQKVEFLVSFYNNEISEKSEIFDDQFSVERPDGSNFTLKIRSTKLEDSAMYFCARHPLGNTEAFFGQGTRLTVV.

The chain joins TRBV28 to TRBJ1-4; D is unclear. V was cut by 4 bases and J by 12 bases, with 9 bases left in between. The CDR3 has 11 residues. Germline V lookup: CDR1 MDHEN, CDR2 SYDVKM. CDR3 protein: CASSSVFQLFF. Here the CDR3 DNA reads TGTGCCAGCAGTTCCGTTTTCCAACTGTTTTTT.

The chain recombines TRBV5-1 with TRBJ2-3; D is uncertain. Germline lookup yields CDR1 SGHRS and CDR2 YFSETQ. V shed 1 base and J shed 0 bases, with 9 bases lying between them. The CDR3 contains 15 residues. DNA of the CDR3: TGCGCCAGCAGCTTGACAGAGCCTAGCACAGATACGCAGTATTTT. Its protein is CASSLTEPSTDTQYF.

This clone was detected a few times. This rearrangement joins TRBV19 to TRBJ2-7; 10 positions agree with TRBD2. The germline V gene encodes CDR1 LNHDA and CDR2 SQIVND (reference sequence). V lost 7 bases to trimming and J lost 2 bases; unmatched junction nucleotides: 5. The CDR3 consists of 14 residues. CDR3: CASTRTSGTYEQYF. DNA for the CDR3: TGTGCCAGTACGCGGACTAGCGGAACCTACGAGCAGTACTTC.

The table lists this clone with a count of one. The chain has TRBV15 and TRBJ1-1, with 9 bases that match TRBD1. The length of the CDR3 is 15 residues. Germline loops: CDR1 LNHNV, CDR2 YYDKDF (reference sequence). The J segment lost 4 bases and the V segment lost 3 bases, leaving 6 bases of the junction unmatched. In nucleotides, the CDR3 is TGTGCCACCAGCAGTTTTCAGACAGGGGGCACTGAAGCTTTCTTT. It yields the protein CATSSFQTGGTEAFF. Complete variable domain (other parts from reference TRBV15 and TRBJ1-1): DAMVIQNPRYQVTQFGKPVTLSCSQTLNHNVMYWYQQKSSQAPKLLFHYYDKDFNNEADTPDNFQSRRPNTSFCFLDIRSPGLGDTAMYLCATSSFQTGGTEAFFGQGTRLTVV.

V usage is TRBV12-3 or TRBV12-4 and J usage is TRBJ2-5, with 7 nucleotides matching TRBD1. Trimming removed 6 bases from V and 10 bases from J; junction bases left unmatched: 11. The CDR3 has 13 residues. CDR3 protein: CASRTTGVGDQYF. CDR3 nucleotides: TGTGCCAGCAGAACTACAGGGGTTGGGGACCAGTACTTC.

The chain links TRBV5-3 to TRBJ2-7; 7 positions match TRBD1. TRBV5-3 is reported as an ORF; its role is uncertain. The CDR3 is made up of 16 amino acids. V trimming: 0 bases; J trimming: 4 bases; junction bases outside the gene matches: 10. CDR3 DNA sequence: TGTGCCAGAAGCTTGGTTGTTTCGACAGGGTGGTACGAGCAGTACTTC. This gives the protein CARSLVVSTGWYEQYF.

The chain carries TRBV14 and TRBJ2-7, with 7 bases lining up with TRBD1. Germline assignment: CDR1 SGHDN and CDR2 FVKESK. The J segment lost 0 bases and the V segment lost 4 bases, leaving 3 bases of the junction unmatched. The CDR3 length is 14 residues. This CDR3 reads CASSPDRSSYEQYF. The CDR3 DNA sequence: TGTGCCAGCAGCCCGGACAGGAGCTCCTACGAGCAGTACTTC.

V usage is TRBV27 and J usage is TRBJ1-4; no firm D call. The CDR3 has 14 amino acids. CDR1 and CDR2 from the germline V gene are MNHEY and SMNVEV (reference sequence). V lost 3 bases, J lost 6 bases, and 11 bases lay in between. The CDR3: CASSFLGSYEKLFF. The CDR3 nucleotides are TGTGCCAGCAGTTTTCTGGGGAGTTATGAAAAACTGTTTTTT.

CDR3 sequence: CASSLGLPNEQFF. The CDR3, as DNA: TGCGCCAGCAGCCTGGGTCTACCCAATGAGCAGTTCTTC. The chain is built from TRBV5-1 and TRBJ2-1; D not certain. V lost 4 bases to trimming and J lost 6 bases, with 11 bases between them. This CDR3 is built from 13 residues. Germline lookup yields CDR1 SGHRS and CDR2 YFSETQ.

This clone was seen once. The chain recombines TRBV6-5 with TRBJ1-1, with 10 positions matching TRBD1. Germline lookup yields CDR1 MNHEY and CDR2 SVGAGI. V shed 2 bases and J 7 bases; nucleotides not matched to a gene: 4. This CDR3 region has 14 residues. The CDR3 loop is CASSYDRGRGEAFF. In DNA form, the CDR3 reads TGTGCCAGCAGTTACGACAGGGGGCGCGGTGAAGCTTTCTTT.

The genes are TRBV27 and TRBJ2-3; TRBD2 aligns across 10 bases. CDR3 length: 16 amino acids. Germline V gene data show CDR1 as MNHEY and CDR2 as SMNVEV (reference sequence). After removal of 3 bases from V and 3 bases from J, the junction contained 6 bases not matched to a gene. CDR3 nucleotides: TGTGCCAGCAGTTTGTTGCTAGCGGGAGTAACAGATACGCAGTATTTT. Amino acids: CASSLLLAGVTDTQYF.

The chain couples TRBV6-5 to TRBJ1-2; possible D gene TRBD1, 6 bases. This CDR3 comprises 11 residues. CDR1 and CDR2 from the germline V gene are MNHEY and SVGAGI. With 6 bases removed from V and 7 bases from J, the gap between germline ends came to 9 bases. The CDR3 coding sequence is TGTGCCAGCAGACGGGGGGCTGGCTACACCTTC. Protein product: CASRRGAGYTF.

CDR3 in DNA: TGCGCCAGCGGCGAGGGCGGGACCGTTTCTGGAAACACCATATATTTT. It yields the protein CASGEGGTVSGNTIYF. The genes are TRBV5-1 and TRBJ1-3, with a possible D match to TRBD1 (5 bases). The V gene's germline CDR1 is SGHRS and CDR2 YFSETQ. V lost 7 bases and J lost 1, with 18 bases in between. The CDR3 consists of 16 residues. Full variable domain (rest looked up from reference TRBV5-1 and TRBJ1-3): KAGVTQTPRYLIKTRGQQVTLSCSPISGHRSVSWYQQTPGQGLQFLFEYFSETQRNKGNFPGRFSGRQFSNSRSEMNVSTLELGDSALYLCASGEGGTVSGNTIYFGEGSWLTVV.

This clone has just a few counts. J is TRBJ1-2 and V is TRBV11-3; maybe TRBD1 (5 bases). Germline CDR1 reads SGHNT; CDR2 reads YENEEA. The CDR3 spans 19 residues. The V end was cut by 0 bases, the J end by 10 bases, with 30 bases between. The CDR3 DNA follows: TGTGCCAGCAGCTTAGAAGCGGGACTGGCCCCCCGAGGGCTGGACGACTACACCTTC. It yields the protein CASSLEAGLAPRGLDDYTF. Drawing the rest from reference TRBV11-3 and TRBJ1-2, the complete variable domain is EAGVVQSPRYKIIEKKQPVAFWCNPISGHNTLYWYLQNLGQGPELLIRYENEEAVDDSQLPKDRFSAERLKGVDSTLKIQPAELGDSAVYLCASSLEAGLAPRGLDDYTFGSGTRLTVV.

This rearrangement joins TRBV30 to TRBJ2-5; D possibly corresponds to TRBD2 (6 bases). This CDR3 contains 13 residues. The V end lost 0 bases, the J end lost 5 bases, and 10 bases lay between the germline ends. CDR1 is GTSNPN and CDR2 is SVGIG in the germline V gene (reference sequence). This chain's CDR3 is CAWSVQLAETQYF. The CDR3 nucleotides are TGTGCCTGGAGTGTACAACTAGCTGAGACCCAGTACTTC.

The rearrangement links TRBV12-3 or TRBV12-4 to TRBJ1-4, with D possibly TRBD1 on 6 matching bases. V was shortened by 4 bases and J by 8 bases, with 11 bases between the two germline ends. The CDR3 is 13 amino acids. The CDR3 DNA is TGTGCCAGCAGTTCAACAGGGCCCGAAAAACTGTTTTTT. Translating it yields CASSSTGPEKLFF.

This chain joins TRBV11-3 and TRBJ1-5, with 8 bases identical to TRBD1. V lost 4 bases, J lost 4 bases, and 21 bases stayed unmatched. The V gene's germline CDR1 is SGHNT and CDR2 YENEEA. The CDR3 is 20 amino acids. CDR3 region: CASSSPWRTGRRFGNQPQHF. The DNA for the CDR3 is TGTGCCAGCAGCTCCCCCTGGAGGACAGGGCGACGATTTGGAAATCAGCCCCAGCATTTT.

The chain couples TRBV2 to TRBJ1-5; TRBD1 aligns across 7 bases. The CDR3 runs to 13 residues. Germline CDR1 is SNHLY and CDR2 is FYNNEI. With V trimmed by 5 bases and J by 7 bases, 5 bases remained unmatched. The CDR3 DNA is TGTGCCAGCAGTCCGACAGGGAGCCAGCCCCAGCATTTT. Translated: CASSPTGSQPQHF.

V and J are TRBV2 and TRBJ1-2; D perhaps matches TRBD1 (5 bases). V lost 7 bases to trimming and J lost 8 bases, with 20 bases between them. The CDR3 runs to 14 residues. In germline, CDR1 is SNHLY, CDR2 FYNNEI. CDR3 amino acids: CASNTGQKSGGYTF. In DNA, the CDR3 is TGTGCCAGCAACACCGGACAAAAATCAGGGGGCTACACCTTC.

V usage is TRBV6-4 and J usage is TRBJ2-1, with TRBD2 matching 14 bases. V gave up 7 bases and J gave up 6 bases; unmatched junction bases: 5. Germline CDR1 and CDR2: MRHNA and SNTAGT. The CDR3 spans 15 residues. CDR3 DNA sequence: TGTGCCAGCAAGCGACTAGCGGGAGGGCCCAATGAGCAGTTCTTC. This gives the protein CASKRLAGGPNEQFF.

CDR3 DNA sequence: TGTGCCAGCGGACCGTATCAGGGCGCTGAAGCTTTCTTT. This encodes CASGPYQGAEAFF. The chain carries TRBV11-1 and TRBJ1-1; tentative D call: TRBD1 (5 bases). Trimming removed 8 bases at V and 6 bases at J, with 16 bases between. The CDR3 is made up of 13 amino acids. Germline CDR1 is SGHAT and CDR2 is FQDESV (reference sequence). Full variable domain (outside the CDR3, taken from reference TRBV11-1 and TRBJ1-1): EAEVAQSPRYKITEKSQAVAFWCDPISGHATLYWYRQILGQGPELLVQFQDESVVDDSQLPKDRFSAERLKGVDSTLKIQPAELGDSAMYLCASGPYQGAEAFFGQGTRLTVV.

The chain employs TRBV21-1 and TRBJ1-2; the table gives TRBD1 as D, unverified against the DNA. TRBV21-1 is listed as a pseudogene. The CDR3 runs to 15 residues. This CDR3 is CASLRRGQGATGYTF. Written as DNA, the CDR3 is TGTGCCAGCCTCCGGAGGGGACAGGGGGCGACTGGCTACACCTTC.